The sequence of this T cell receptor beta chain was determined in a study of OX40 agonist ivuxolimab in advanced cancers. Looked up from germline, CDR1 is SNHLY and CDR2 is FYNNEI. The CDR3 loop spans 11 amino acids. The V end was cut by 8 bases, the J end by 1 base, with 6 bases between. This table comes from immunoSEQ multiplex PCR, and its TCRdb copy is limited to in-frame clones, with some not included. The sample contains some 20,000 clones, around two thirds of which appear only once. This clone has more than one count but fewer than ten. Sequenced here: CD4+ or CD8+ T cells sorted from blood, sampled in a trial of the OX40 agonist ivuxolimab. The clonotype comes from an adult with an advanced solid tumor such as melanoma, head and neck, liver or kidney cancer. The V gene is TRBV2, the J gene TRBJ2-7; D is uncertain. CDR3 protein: CASSPSYEQYF. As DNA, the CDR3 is TGTGCCAGCTCTCCTTCCTACGAGCAGTACTTC.